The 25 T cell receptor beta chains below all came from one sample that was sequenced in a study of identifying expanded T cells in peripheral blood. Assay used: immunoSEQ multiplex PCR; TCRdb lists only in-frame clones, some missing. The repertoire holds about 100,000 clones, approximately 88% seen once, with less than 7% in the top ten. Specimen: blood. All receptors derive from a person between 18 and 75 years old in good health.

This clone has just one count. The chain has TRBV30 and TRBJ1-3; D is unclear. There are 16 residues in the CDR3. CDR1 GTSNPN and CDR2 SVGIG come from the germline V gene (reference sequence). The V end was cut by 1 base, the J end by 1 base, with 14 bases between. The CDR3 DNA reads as TGTGCCTGGAGTGCCCGATCGACTGCATCTGGAAACACCATATATTTT. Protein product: CAWSARSTASGNTIYF.

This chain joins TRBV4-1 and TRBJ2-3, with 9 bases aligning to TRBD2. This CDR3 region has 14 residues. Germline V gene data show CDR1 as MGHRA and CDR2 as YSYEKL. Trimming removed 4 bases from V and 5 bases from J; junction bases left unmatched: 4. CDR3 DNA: TGCGCCAGCAGCCTAGCGGGGGCCAAAGATACGCAGTATTTT. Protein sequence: CASSLAGAKDTQYF.

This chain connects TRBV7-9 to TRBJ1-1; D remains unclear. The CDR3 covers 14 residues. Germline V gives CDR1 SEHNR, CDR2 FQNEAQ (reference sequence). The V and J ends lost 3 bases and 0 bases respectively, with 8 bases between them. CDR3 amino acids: CASSLAYVNTEAFF. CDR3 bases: TGTGCCAGCAGCTTGGCTTATGTGAACACTGAAGCTTTCTTT. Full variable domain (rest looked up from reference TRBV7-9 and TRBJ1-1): DTGVSQNPRHKITKRGQNVTFRCDPISEHNRLYWYRQTLGQGPEFLTYFQNEAQLEKSRLLSDRFSAERPKGSFSTLEIQRTEQGDSAMYLCASSLAYVNTEAFFGQGTRLTVV.

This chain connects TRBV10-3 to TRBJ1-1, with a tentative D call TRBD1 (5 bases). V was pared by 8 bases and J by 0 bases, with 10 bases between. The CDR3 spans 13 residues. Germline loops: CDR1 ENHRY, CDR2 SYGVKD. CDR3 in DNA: TGTGCCATCGGGGGGGTTATGAACACTGAAGCTTTCTTT. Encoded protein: CAIGGVMNTEAFF.

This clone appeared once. The CDR3 sequence: CASRPAGLLGQGALEQYF. CDR3 in DNA: TGTGCCAGCAGGCCCGCAGGTCTTTTAGGACAGGGGGCCCTCGAGCAGTACTTC. J is TRBJ2-7 and V is TRBV2; 11 bases agree with TRBD1. The CDR3 sequence is 18 residues long. Germline V CDR1 and CDR2: SNHLY, FYNNEI. Trimming at V came to 6 bases and at J to 6 bases, leaving 19 bases not matched to a gene.

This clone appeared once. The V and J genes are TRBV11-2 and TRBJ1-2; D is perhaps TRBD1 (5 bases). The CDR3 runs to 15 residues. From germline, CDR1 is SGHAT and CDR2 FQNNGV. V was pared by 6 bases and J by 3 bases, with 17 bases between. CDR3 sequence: CASRSLRGEYYGYTF. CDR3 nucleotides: TGTGCCAGCAGGTCTCTAAGGGGTGAATACTATGGCTACACCTTC.

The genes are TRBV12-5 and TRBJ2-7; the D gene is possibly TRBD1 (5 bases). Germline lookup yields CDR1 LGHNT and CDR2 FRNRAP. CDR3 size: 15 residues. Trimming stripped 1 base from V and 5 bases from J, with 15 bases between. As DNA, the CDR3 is TGTGCTAGTGGTTTGGGGCAGGACAACGGAGACGAGCAGTACTTC. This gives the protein CASGLGQDNGDEQYF. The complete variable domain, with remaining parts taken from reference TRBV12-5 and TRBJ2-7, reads DARVTQTPRHKVTEMGQEVTMRCQPILGHNTVFWYRQTMMQGLELLAYFRNRAPLDDSGMPKDRFSAEMPDATLATLKIQPSEPRDSAVYFCASGLGQDNGDEQYFGPGTRLTVT.

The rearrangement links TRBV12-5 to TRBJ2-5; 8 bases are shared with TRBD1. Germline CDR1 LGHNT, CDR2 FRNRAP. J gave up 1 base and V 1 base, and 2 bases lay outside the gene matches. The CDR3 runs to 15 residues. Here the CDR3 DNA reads TGTGCTAGTGGTTTGGCTACAGGGGGCCAAGAGACCCAGTACTTC. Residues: CASGLATGGQETQYF.

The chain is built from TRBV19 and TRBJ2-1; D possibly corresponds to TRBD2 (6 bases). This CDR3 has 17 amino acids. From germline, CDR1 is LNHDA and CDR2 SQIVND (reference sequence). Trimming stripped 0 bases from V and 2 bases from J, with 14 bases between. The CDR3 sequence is CASSIDVGTATYNEQFF. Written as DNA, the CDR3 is TGTGCCAGTAGTATAGATGTGGGGACTGCCACCTACAATGAGCAGTTCTTC.

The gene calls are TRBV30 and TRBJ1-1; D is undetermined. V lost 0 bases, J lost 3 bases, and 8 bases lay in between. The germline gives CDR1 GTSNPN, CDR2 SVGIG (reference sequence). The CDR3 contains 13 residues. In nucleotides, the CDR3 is TGTGCCTGGAGTGTAGTTTCGGACACTGAAGCTTTCTTT. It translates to CAWSVVSDTEAFF. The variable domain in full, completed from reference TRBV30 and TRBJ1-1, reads SQTIHQWPATLVQPVGSPLSLECTVEGTSNPNLYWYRQAAGRGLQLLFYSVGIGQISSEVPQNLSASRPQDRQFILSSKKLLLSDSGFYLCAWSVVSDTEAFFGQGTRLTVV.

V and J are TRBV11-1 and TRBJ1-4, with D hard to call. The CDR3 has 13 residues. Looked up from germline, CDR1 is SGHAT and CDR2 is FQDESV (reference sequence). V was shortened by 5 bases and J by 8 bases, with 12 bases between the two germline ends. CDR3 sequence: CASSPQTREKLFF. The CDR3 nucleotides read TGTGCCAGCAGCCCCCAGACTCGGGAAAAACTGTTTTTT.

The CDR3 region is CASSDLQGVIGYTF. As DNA, the CDR3 is TGTGCCAGCAGTGATCTACAGGGCGTGATCGGCTACACCTTC. The J gene is TRBJ1-2, the V gene TRBV6-1; weak D call: TRBD1 (6 bases). V dropped 3 bases and J dropped 8 bases, with 16 bases sitting between them. The length of the CDR3 is 14 residues. The germline gives CDR1 MNHNS, CDR2 SASEGT.

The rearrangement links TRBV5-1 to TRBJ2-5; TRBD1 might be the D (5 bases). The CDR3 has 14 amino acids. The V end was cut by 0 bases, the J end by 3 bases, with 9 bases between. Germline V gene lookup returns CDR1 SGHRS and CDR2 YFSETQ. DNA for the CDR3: TGCGCCAGCAGCTTGGGTATCAGGGAAGAGACCCAGTACTTC. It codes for CASSLGIREETQYF.

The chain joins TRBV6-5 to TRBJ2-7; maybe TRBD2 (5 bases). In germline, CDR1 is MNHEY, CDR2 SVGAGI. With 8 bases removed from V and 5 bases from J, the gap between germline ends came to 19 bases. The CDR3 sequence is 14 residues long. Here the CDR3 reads CASGRTGSANEQYF. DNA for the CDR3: TGTGCCAGCGGTCGAACGGGGAGTGCCAACGAGCAGTACTTC.

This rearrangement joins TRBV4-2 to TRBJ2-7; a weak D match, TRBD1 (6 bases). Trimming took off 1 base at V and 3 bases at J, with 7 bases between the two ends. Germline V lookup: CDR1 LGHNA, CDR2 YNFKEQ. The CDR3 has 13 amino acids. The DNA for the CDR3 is TGTGCCAGCAGCCAAGGGGGGCACTACGAGCAGTACTTC. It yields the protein CASSQGGHYEQYF.

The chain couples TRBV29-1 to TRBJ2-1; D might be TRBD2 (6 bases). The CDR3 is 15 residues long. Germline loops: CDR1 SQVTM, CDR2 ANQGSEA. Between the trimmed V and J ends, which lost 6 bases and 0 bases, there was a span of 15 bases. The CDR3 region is CSVRREESSYNEQFF. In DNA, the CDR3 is TGCAGCGTCAGGAGGGAAGAAAGCTCCTACAATGAGCAGTTCTTC.

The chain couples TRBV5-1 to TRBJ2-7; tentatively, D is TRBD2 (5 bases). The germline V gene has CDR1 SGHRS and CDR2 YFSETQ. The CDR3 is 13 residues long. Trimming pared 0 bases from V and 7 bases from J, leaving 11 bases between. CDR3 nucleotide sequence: TGCGCCAGCAGCTTGGCACTGCCGGGGGAGCAGTACTTC. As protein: CASSLALPGEQYF.

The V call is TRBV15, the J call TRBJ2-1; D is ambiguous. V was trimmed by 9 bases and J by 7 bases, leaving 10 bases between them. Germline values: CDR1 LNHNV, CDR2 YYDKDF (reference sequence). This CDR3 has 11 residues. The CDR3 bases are TGTGCCACGGGCGGTCCTAATGAGCAGTTCTTC. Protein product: CATGGPNEQFF.

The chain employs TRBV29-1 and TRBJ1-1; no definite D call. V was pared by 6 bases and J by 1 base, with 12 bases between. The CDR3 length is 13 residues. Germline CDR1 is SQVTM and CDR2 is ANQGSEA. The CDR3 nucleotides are TGCAGCGTAGCGAGAAGTTCGAACACTGAAGCTTTCTTT. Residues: CSVARSSNTEAFF.

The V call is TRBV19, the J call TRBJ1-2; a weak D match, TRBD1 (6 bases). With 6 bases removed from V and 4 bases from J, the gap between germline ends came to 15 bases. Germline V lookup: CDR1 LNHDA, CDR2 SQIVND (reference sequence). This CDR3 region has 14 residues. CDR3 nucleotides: TGTGCCAGTAGCCGGGACACCCGATTCTATGGCTACACCTTC. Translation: CASSRDTRFYGYTF. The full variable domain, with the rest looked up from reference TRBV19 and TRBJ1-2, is DGGITQSPKYLFRKEGQNVTLSCEQNLNHDAMYWYRQDPGQGLRLIYYSQIVNDFQKGDIAEGYSVSREKKESFPLTVTSAQKNPTAFYLCASSRDTRFYGYTFGSGTRLTVV.

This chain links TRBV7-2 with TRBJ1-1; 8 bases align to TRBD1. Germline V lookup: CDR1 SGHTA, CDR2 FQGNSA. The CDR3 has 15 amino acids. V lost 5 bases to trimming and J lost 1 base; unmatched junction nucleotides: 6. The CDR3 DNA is TGTGCCAGCAGCACTCAAACAGGGGGGAACACTGAAGCTTTCTTT. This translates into CASSTQTGGNTEAFF. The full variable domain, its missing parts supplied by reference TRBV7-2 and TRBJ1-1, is GAGVSQSPSNKVTEKGKDVELRCDPISGHTALYWYRQSLGQGLEFLIYFQGNSAPDKSGLPSDRFSAERTGGSVSTLTIQRTQQEDSAVYLCASSTQTGGNTEAFFGQGTRLTVV.

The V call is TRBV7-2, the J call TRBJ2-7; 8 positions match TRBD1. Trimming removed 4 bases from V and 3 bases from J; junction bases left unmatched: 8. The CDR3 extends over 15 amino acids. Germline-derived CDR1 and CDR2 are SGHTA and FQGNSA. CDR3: CASSYTTGVGYEQYF. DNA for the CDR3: TGTGCCAGCAGCTACACGACAGGGGTGGGCTACGAGCAGTACTTC.

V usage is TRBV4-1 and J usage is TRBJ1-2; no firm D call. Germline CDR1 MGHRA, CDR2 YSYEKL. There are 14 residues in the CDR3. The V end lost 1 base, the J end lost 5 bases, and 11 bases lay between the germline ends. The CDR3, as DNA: TGCGCCAGCAGCCAAGTGGCGCCAAGGTATGGCTACACCTTC. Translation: CASSQVAPRYGYTF.

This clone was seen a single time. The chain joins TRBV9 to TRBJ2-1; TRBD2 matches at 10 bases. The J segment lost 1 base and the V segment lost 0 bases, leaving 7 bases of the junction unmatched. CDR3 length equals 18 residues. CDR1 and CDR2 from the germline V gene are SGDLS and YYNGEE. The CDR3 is CASSVATGLAVSYNEQFF. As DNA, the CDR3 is TGTGCCAGCAGCGTAGCGACCGGACTAGCGGTTTCCTACAATGAGCAGTTCTTC.

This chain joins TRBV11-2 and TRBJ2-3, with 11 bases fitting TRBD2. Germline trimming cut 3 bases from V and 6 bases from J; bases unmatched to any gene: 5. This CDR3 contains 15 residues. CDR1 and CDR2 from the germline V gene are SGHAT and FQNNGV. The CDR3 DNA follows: TGTGCCAGCAGCTTGAAATCTAGCGGGGGGGATACGCAGTATTTT. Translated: CASSLKSSGGDTQYF.